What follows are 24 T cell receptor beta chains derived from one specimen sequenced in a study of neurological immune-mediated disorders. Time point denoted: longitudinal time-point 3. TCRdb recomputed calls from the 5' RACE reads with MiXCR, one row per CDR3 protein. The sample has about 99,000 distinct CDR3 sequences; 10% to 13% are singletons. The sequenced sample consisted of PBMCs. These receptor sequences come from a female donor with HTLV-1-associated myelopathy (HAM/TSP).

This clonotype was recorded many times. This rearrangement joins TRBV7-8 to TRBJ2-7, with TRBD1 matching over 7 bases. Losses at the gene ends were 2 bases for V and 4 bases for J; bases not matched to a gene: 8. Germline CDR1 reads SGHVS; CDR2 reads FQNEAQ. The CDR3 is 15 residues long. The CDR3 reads CASSLKTGPSYEQYF. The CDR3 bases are TGTGCCAGCAGCTTAAAGACAGGGCCCTCGTACGAGCAGTACTTC.

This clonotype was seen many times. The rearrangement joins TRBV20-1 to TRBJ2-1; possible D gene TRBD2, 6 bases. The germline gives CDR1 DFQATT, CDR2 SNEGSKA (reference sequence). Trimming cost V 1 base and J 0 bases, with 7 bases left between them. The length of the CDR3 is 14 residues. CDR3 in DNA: TGCAGTGCTAGAGCGCGGGGCTCCTACAATGAGCAGTTCTTC. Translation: CSARARGSYNEQFF.

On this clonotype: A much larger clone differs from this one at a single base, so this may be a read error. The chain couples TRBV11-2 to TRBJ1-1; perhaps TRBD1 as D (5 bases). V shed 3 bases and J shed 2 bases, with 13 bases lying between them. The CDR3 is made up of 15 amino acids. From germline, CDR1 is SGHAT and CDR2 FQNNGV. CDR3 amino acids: CASSFNRQLNTEAFF. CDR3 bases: TGTGCCAGCAGCTTTAATCGACAGTTAAACACTGAAGCTTTCTTT.

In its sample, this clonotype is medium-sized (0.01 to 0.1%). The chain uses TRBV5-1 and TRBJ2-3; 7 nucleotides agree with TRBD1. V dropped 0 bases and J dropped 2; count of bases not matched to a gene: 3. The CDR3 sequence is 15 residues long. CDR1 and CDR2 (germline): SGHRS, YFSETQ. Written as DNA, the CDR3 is TGCGCCAGCAGCTTGGCCGGACAGGTCACAGATACGCAGTATTTT. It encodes CASSLAGQVTDTQYF.

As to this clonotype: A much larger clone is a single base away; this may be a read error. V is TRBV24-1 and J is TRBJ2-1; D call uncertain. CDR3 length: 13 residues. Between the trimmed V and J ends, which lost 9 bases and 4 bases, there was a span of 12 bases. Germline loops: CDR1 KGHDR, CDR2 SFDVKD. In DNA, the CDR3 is TGTGCCACCGAGGACCAGGATTACAATGAGCAGTTCTTC. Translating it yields CATEDQDYNEQFF.

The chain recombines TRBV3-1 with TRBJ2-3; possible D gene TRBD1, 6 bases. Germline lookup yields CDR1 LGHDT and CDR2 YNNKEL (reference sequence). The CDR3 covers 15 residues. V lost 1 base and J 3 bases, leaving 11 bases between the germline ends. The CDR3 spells CASSQVGAPTDTQYF. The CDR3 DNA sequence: TGTGCCAGCAGCCAAGTGGGGGCACCTACAGATACGCAGTATTTT.

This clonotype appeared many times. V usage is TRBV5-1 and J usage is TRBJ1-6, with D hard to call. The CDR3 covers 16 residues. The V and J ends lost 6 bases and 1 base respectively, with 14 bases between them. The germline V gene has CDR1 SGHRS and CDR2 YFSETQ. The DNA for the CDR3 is TGCGCCAGCAAGGATTCCGGGTCTTCCTATAATTCACCCCTCCACTTT. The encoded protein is CASKDSGSSYNSPLHF.

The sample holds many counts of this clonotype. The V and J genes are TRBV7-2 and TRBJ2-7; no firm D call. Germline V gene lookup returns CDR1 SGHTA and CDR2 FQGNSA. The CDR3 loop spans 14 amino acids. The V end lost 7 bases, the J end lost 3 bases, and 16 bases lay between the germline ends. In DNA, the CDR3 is TGTGCCAGCACCAAAAACCCAGGCAACTACGAGCAGTACTTC. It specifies CASTKNPGNYEQYF.

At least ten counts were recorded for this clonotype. CDR3 coding DNA: TGCGCCAGCAGCTTGGGCGGGGCAGCTCCCTACGAGCAGTACTTC. Translating gives CASSLGGAAPYEQYF. The chain recombines TRBV5-1 with TRBJ2-7; a possible D gene is TRBD2 (6 bases). V gave up 0 bases and J gave up 2 bases, with 12 bases separating them. Germline CDR1 reads SGHRS; CDR2 reads YFSETQ. This CDR3 contains 15 residues.

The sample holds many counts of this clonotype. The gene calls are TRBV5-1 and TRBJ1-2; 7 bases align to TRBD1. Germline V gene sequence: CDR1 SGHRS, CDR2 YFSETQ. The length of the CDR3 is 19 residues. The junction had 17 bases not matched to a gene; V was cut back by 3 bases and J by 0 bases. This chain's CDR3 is CASSYKVPGQPISNYGYTF. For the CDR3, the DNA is TGCGCCAGCAGCTATAAAGTACCGGGACAGCCTATCTCTAACTATGGCTACACCTTC.

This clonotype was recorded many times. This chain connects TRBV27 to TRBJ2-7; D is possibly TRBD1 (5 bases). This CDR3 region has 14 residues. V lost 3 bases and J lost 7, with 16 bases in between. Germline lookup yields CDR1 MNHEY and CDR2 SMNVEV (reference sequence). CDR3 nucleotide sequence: TGTGCCAGCAGTTTTATCCAGGGCGCAGGGGAGCAGTACTTC. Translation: CASSFIQGAGEQYF.

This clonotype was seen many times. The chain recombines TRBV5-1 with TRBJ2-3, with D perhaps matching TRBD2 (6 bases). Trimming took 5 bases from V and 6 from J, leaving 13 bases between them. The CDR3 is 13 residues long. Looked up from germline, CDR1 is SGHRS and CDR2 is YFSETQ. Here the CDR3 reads CASSFVGRDTQYF. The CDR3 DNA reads TGCGCCAGCAGTTTTGTGGGGAGGGATACGCAGTATTTT. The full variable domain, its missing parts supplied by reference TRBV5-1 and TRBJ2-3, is KAGVTQTPRYLIKTRGQQVTLSCSPISGHRSVSWYQQTPGQGLQFLFEYFSETQRNKGNFPGRFSGRQFSNSRSEMNVSTLELGDSALYLCASSFVGRDTQYFGPGTRLTVL.

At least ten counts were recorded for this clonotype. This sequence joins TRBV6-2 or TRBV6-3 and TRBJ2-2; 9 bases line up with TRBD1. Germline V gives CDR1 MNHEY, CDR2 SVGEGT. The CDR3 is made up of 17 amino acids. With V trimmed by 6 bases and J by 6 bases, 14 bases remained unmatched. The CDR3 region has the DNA TGTGCCAGCAGACCGCTACCGGGACAGGGAGTCGCCGGGGAGCTGTTTTTT. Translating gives CASRPLPGQGVAGELFF.

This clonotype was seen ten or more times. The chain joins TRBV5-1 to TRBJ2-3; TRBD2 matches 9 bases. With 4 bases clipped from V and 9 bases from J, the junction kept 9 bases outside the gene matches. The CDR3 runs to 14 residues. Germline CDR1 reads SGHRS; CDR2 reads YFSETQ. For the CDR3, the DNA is TGCGCCAGCAGCGAAGATAGCGGGGGCGTGACGCAGTATTTT. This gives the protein CASSEDSGGVTQYF.

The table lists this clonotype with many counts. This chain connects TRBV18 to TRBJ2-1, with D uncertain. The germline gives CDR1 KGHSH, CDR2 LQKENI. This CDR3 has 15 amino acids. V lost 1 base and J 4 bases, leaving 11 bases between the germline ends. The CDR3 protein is CASSPLSGGYNEQFF. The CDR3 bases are TGTGCCAGCTCACCACTCTCAGGCGGATACAATGAGCAGTTCTTC.

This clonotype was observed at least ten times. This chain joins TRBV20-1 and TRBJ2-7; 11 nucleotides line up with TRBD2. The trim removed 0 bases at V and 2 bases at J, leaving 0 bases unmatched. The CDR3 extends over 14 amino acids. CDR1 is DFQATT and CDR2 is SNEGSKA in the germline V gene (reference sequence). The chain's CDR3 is CSARDSGGAYEQYF. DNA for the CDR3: TGCAGTGCTAGAGATAGCGGGGGGGCCTACGAGCAGTACTTC.

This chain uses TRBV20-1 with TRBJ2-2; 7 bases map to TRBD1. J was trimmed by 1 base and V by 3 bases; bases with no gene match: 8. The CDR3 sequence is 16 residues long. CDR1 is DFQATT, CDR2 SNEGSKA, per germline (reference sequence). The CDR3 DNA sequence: TGCAGTGCTAGGGGTAACAGGGGTCGGAACACCGGGGAGCTGTTTTTT. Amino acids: CSARGNRGRNTGELFF.

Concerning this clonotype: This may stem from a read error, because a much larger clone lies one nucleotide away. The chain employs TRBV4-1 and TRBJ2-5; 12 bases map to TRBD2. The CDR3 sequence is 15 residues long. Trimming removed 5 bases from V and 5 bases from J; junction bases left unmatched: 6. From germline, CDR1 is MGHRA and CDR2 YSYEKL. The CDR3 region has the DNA TGCGCCAGCAGCGGGCTAGCGGGGGGGAAGGAGACCCAGTACTTC. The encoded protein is CASSGLAGGKETQYF.

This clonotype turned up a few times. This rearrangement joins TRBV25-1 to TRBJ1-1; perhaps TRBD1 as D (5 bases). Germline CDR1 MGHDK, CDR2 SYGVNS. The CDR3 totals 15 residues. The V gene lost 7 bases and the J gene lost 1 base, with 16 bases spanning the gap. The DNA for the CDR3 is TGTGCCAGCATGGGGACGCTGTTGGGGAACACTGAAGCTTTCTTT. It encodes CASMGTLLGNTEAFF.

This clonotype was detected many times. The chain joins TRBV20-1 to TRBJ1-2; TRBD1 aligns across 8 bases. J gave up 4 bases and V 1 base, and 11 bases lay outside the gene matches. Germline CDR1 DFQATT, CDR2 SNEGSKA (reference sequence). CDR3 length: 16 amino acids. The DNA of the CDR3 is TGCAGTGCTAGAGCCTCAGGGGGCCCACAGCTCTATGGCTACACCTTC. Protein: CSARASGGPQLYGYTF.

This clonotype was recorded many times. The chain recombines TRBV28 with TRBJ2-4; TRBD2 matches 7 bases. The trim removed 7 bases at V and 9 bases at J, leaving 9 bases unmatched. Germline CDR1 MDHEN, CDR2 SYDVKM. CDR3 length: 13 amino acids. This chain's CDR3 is CASKTGGMGIQYF. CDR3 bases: TGTGCCAGCAAAACGGGGGGTATGGGCATTCAGTACTTC.

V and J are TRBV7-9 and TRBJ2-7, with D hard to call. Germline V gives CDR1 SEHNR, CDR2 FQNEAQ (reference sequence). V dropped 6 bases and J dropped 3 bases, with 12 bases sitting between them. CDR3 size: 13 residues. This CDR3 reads CASSYDGDYEQYF. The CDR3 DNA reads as TGTGCCAGCAGTTACGACGGAGACTACGAGCAGTACTTC.

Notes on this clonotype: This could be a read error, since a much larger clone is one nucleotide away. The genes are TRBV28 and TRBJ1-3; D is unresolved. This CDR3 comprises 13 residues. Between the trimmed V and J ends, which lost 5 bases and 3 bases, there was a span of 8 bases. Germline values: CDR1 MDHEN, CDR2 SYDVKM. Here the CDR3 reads CASSTPCGNTIYF. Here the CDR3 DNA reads TGTGCCAGCAGTACTCCCTGTGGAAACACCATATATTTT. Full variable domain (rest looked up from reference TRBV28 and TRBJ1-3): DVKVTQSSRYLVKRTGEKVFLECVQDMDHENMFWYRQDPGLGLRLIYFSYDVKMKEKGDIPEGYSVSREKKERFSLILESASTNQTSMYLCASSTPCGNTIYFGEGSWLTVV.

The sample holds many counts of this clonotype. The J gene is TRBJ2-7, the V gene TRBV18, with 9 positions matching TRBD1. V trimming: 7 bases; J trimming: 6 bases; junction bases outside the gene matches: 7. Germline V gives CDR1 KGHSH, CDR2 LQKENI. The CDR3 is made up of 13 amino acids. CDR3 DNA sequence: TGTGCCAGCTTGGGACAGGGAATCGCCGAGCAGTACTTC. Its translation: CASLGQGIAEQYF.